This T cell receptor (beta chain) appears in the sequencing data of a study of blood T cell repertoires in COVID-19. In the study overall: COVID-19 samples, acute and convalescent, were from the United States, Italy and Spain. Sources were T cells, B-cell-depleted T cells, or PBMCs; the material itself was cDNA or gDNA.

In the authors' workflow: Estimated nucleated cell counts came from reference gene primer amplification. Data came from immunoSEQ multiplex PCR; TCRdb stores just in-frame clones and leaves some out. V and J calls plus clone size are reproduced from that table; the DNA served to infer D and trimming. The table records about 260,000 clones, less than 90% of them present only once. The material sequenced was peripheral blood. This TCR came from a man between 60 and 75 years old who had recovered from COVID-19.

The CDR3, as DNA: TGTGCCAGCAGCCAAGATCCTAGGGGTCGAGGTGGCTACACCTTC. This gives the protein CASSQDPRGRGGYTF. This sequence joins TRBV4-2 and TRBJ1-2, with D possibly being TRBD1 (5 bases). CDR3 length equals 15 residues. V was cut by 0 bases and J by 7 bases, with 15 bases left in between. Germline CDR1 is LGHNA and CDR2 is YNFKEQ.